The 6 T cell receptor beta chains reported below all come from one sample, sequenced in a study of a mutant IDH1 vaccine in newly diagnosed glioma. Profiled with immunoSEQ multiplex PCR; TCRdb holds only in-frame clones, not every one. The sample lists approximately 35,000 clones; more than 75% were seen once. No antigen has been identified for these receptors. Time point indicated: week 23, last vaccination. The content of each vaccine dose was 300 ug of mutant IDH1 20-mer peptide, and topical imiquimod accompanied it. The material sequenced was PBMCs, taken from a glioma patient whose treatment included an IDH1 peptide vaccine. The origin of the receptors is a man aged 35-49 years with glioma.

This clone has a single count. The rearrangement uses TRBV11-1 and TRBJ2-2; TRBD2 matches 10 bases. CDR1 SGHAT and CDR2 FQDESV come from the germline V gene (reference sequence). This CDR3 has 18 amino acids. The junction had 12 bases not matched to a gene; V was cut back by 5 bases and J by 3 bases. The CDR3 DNA sequence: TGTGCCAGCAGCCGGGGACTAGCGTTTATGAAGGACACCGGGGAGCTGTTTTTT. Translated, it gives CASSRGLAFMKDTGELFF.

The chain couples TRBV10-3 to TRBJ2-3; D unresolved. The V gene's germline CDR1 is ENHRY and CDR2 SYGVKD. This CDR3 region has 13 residues. With 2 bases removed from V and 4 bases from J, the gap between germline ends came to 7 bases. Here the CDR3 reads CAISEPGPDTQYF. The CDR3 DNA is TGTGCCATCAGTGAGCCAGGCCCAGATACGCAGTATTTT.

CDR3 amino acids: CASSVRQDEDYGYTF. The CDR3 coding sequence is TGTGCCAGTAGTGTCAGACAGGACGAGGACTATGGCTACACCTTC. The chain is built from TRBV19 and TRBJ1-2; tentatively, D is TRBD1 (6 bases). V was cut by 5 bases and J by 3 bases, with 16 bases left in between. Per the germline V gene, CDR1 is LNHDA and CDR2 is SQIVND (reference sequence). CDR3 size: 15 residues.

This chain uses TRBV23-1 with TRBJ2-7; D is tentatively TRBD1 or TRBD2 (5 bases each). TRBV23-1 carries the ORF label, with uncertain function. Trimming took 4 bases from V and 5 from J, leaving 12 bases between them. The CDR3 runs 13 residues. The CDR3 nucleotides read TGCGCCAGCAGTCTTCCTCAGGGAGACGAGCAGTACTTC. This encodes CASSLPQGDEQYF.

This rearrangement joins TRBV4-1 to TRBJ2-1; 10 nucleotides line up with TRBD2. Trimming at V came to 0 bases and at J to 7 bases, leaving 9 bases not matched to a gene. The CDR3 extends over 17 amino acids. Germline V gives CDR1 MGHRA, CDR2 YSYEKL. CDR3 sequence reads: CASSQEWSGGAINEQFF. As DNA, the CDR3 is TGCGCCAGCAGCCAAGAGTGGAGCGGGGGGGCCATAAATGAGCAGTTCTTC.

This chain connects TRBV11-2 to TRBJ2-1; 11 bases map to TRBD2. From germline, CDR1 is SGHAT and CDR2 FQNNGV. The CDR3 totals 14 residues. The junction had 2 bases not matched to a gene; V was cut back by 3 bases and J by 7 bases. CDR3 sequence (DNA): TGTGCCAGCAGCTTTACTAGCGGGAGTAATGAGCAGTTCTTC. It specifies CASSFTSGSNEQFF.